This T cell receptor (beta chain) was documented in a study of CD4 T cells in relation to SARS-CoV-2 and coronaviruses. CDR3 length: 15 amino acids. V dropped 6 bases and J dropped 3 bases, with 14 bases sitting between them. Germline V gives CDR1 MNHEY, CDR2 SVGAGI. The repertoire was sequenced with immunoSEQ multiplex PCR; TCRdb's copy has only in-frame clones and lacks some. The data show 36,000 or so clones, around four fifths seen once. Note on this clone: Its target is not known.

More than 8.5 x 10^4 naive or memory CD4+ cells were cultured with CEF peptides for approximately eleven days. Sequenced sample: memory CD4+ T cells from PBMCs, cultured in vitro. The receptor comes from an adult with COVID-19. The chain has TRBV6-5 and TRBJ1-4, with a tentative D call TRBD1 (5 bases). DNA of the CDR3: TGTGCCAGCAGCGACGGGGGGACCTCTAATGAAAAACTGTTTTTT. Translated: CASSDGGTSNEKLFF.